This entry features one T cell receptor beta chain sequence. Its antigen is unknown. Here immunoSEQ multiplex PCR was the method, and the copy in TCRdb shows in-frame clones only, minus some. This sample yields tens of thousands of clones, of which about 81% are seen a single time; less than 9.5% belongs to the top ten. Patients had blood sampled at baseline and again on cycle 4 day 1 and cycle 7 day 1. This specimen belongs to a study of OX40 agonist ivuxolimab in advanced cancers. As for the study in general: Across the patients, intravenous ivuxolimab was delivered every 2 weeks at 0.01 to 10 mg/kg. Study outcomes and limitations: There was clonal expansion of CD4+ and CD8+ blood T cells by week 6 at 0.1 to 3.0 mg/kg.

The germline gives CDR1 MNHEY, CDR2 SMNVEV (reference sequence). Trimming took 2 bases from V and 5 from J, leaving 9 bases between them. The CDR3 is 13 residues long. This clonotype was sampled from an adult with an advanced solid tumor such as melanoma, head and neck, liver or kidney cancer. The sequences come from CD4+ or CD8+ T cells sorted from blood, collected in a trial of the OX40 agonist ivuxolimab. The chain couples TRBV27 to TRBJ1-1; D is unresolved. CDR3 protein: CASSLVTGTEAFF. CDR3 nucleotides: TGTGCCAGCAGTTTAGTTACTGGGACTGAAGCTTTCTTT.